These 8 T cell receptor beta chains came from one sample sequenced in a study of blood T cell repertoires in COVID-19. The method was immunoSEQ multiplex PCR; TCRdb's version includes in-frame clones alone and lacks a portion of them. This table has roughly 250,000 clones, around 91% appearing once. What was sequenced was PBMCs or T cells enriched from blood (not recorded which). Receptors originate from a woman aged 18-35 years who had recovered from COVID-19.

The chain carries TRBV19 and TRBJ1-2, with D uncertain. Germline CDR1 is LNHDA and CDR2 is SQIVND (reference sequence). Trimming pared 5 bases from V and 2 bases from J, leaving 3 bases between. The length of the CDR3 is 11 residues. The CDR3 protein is CASSPNYGYTF. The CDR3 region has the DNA TGTGCCAGTAGTCCGAACTATGGCTACACCTTC.

CDR3 protein: CASSHDWRGADEQFF. The CDR3 nucleotides are TGTGCCAGCAGCCACGACTGGCGGGGGGCGGATGAGCAGTTCTTC. V and J are TRBV11-3 and TRBJ2-1; 8 bases are shared with TRBD2. Trimming removed 5 bases from V and 8 bases from J; junction bases left unmatched: 11. The germline V gene has CDR1 SGHNT and CDR2 YENEEA. CDR3 length equals 15 residues.

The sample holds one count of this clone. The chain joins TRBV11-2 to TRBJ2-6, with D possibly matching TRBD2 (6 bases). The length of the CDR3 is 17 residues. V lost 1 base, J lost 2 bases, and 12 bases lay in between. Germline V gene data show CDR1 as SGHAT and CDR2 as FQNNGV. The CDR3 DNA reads TGTGCCAGCAGCTTAGGTCCGGGGACTCCTGGGGCCAACGTCCTGACTTTC. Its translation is CASSLGPGTPGANVLTF.

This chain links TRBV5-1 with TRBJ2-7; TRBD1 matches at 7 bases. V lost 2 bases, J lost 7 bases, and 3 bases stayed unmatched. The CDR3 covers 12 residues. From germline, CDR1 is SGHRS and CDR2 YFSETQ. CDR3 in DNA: TGCGCCAGCAGCTTTAACAGGGGAGAGCAGTACTTC. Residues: CASSFNRGEQYF.

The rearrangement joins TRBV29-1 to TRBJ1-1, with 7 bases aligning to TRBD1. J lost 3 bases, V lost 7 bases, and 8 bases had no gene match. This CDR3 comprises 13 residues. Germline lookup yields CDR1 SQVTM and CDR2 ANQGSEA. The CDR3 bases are TGCAGCGGAACAGACAGGGAGGACACTGAAGCTTTCTTT. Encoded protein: CSGTDREDTEAFF.

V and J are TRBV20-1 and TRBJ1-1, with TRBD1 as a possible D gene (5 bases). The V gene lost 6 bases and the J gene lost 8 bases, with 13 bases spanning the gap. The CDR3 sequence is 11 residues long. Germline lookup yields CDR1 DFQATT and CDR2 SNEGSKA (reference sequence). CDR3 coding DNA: TGCAGTGCCGCACAGGTTTCGGAAGCTTTCTTT. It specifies CSAAQVSEAFF.

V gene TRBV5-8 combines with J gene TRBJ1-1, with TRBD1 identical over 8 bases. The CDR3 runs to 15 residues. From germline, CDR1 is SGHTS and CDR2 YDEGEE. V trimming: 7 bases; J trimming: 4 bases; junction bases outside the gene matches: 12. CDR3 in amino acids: CASGGKAGGVTEAFF. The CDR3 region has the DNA TGTGCCAGCGGAGGGAAAGCAGGGGGCGTCACTGAAGCTTTCTTT.

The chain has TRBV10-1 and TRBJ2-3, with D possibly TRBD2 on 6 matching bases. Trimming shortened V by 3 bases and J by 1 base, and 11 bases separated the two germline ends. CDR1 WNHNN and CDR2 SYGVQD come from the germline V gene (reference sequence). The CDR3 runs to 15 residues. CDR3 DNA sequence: TGCGCCAGCAGTGACGGGCGGGGAGGCACAGATACGCAGTATTTT. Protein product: CASSDGRGGTDTQYF.